The clone carrying this TCR beta chain was detected ten times or more. Its target is not known. For TCRbeta, the library was prepared with unique molecular identifiers. TCRdb independently ran MiXCR on the PCR reads; one entry per CDR3 protein. The table records 250,000 or so distinct CDR3 sequences, 7.5% to 9.5% of them present only once. The data originate from a study of T-cell reconstitution after alpha-beta-depleted transplantation in children. The CDR3 contains 15 residues. The germline V gene encodes CDR1 ENHRY and CDR2 SYGVKD. V gave up 4 bases and J gave up 7 bases; unmatched junction bases: 8. Study results and limitations: There were reportedly several hundred expanded graft clones from which alpha-beta T cells came about two months after transplant. Several patients had high TCRbeta diversity at day 60; it came from surviving recipient T cells and thymic progenitors.

The source of this sequence is a male patient between 10 and 17 years old who had a stem cell transplant for acute lymphoblastic leukemia, so the T cells may come from the graft donor. The chain carries TRBV10-3 and TRBJ1-5; 9 bases align to TRBD1. The sequencing used PBMCs, mostly from graft donor cells, collected 180 days after TCRalphabeta/CD19-depleted stem cell transplant. This CDR3 is CAISASGTGRQPQHF. The CDR3 DNA follows: TGTGCCATCAGTGCCTCCGGGACAGGGAGGCAGCCCCAGCATTTT.